This record looks at one T cell receptor (beta chain) sequence and its context. Antigen: not known. The sample belongs to a study of cytomegalovirus exposure and HLA in healthy donors. As for the donors, each was a healthy bone marrow donor. Study-level results: A list of more than 150 TCR beta chains associated with cytomegalovirus was given. The authors reported that TCR beta sequences could predict HLA-A and HLA-B alleles. These predictions were accurate for most subjects in the first cohort.

This CDR3 is built from 13 residues. From germline, CDR1 is SGHTA and CDR2 FQGTGA. The ends lost 3 bases at V and 5 bases at J; junction bases unmatched: 0. Use of 60 Vbeta and 13 Jbeta primers characterized the PCR. Here immunoSEQ multiplex PCR was the method, and the copy in TCRdb shows in-frame clones only, minus some. The data show 95,000 to 110,000 clones, around 74% seen once. The TCR comes from a middle-aged woman in good health and CMV-seropositive. The sequencing sample was made of PBMCs. V and J are TRBV7-3 and TRBJ2-5; 10 positions agree with TRBD1. The CDR3 is CASSLGQGETQYF. The CDR3 DNA reads TGTGCCAGCAGCTTGGGACAGGGGGAGACCCAGTACTTC.